Listed below are T cell receptor beta chains from one sample, sequenced in a study of spatial heterogeneity in lung cancer. TCRdb processed the 5' RACE reads anew with MiXCR; each CDR3 protein has one entry. The sample shows about 9,000 distinct CDR3 sequences, under 8% of them seen only once. The sample was lung tumor tissue, taken at surgery. The receptors come from a male donor with early-stage non-small cell lung cancer. Both conserved end residues are part of each CDR3.

TRBJ1-5 | TRBV6-2/TRBV6-3 | CASSYGPFNQPQHF
TRBJ1-2 | TRBV6-5 | CASSYAGAAHGYTF
TRBJ2-2 | TRBV7-2 | CASSSGPLSGELFF
TRBJ2-5 | TRBV4-2 | CASSQEPGRPETQYF
TRBJ2-7 | TRBV6-2/TRBV6-3 | CASSRAGVYEQYF
TRBJ2-7 | TRBV11-2 | CERTKRSQPYEQYF
TRBJ2-1 | TRBV6-5 | CASSPTGGTYNEQFF
TRBJ1-4 | TRBV20-1 | CSAGRGGATNEKLFF
TRBJ2-6 | TRBV4-3 | CASSQGGIRASGANVLTF
TRBJ2-2 | TRBV12-3/TRBV12-4 | CASSLYEATGELFF
TRBJ1-6 | TRBV28 | CASGGPRTNNSPLHF
TRBJ2-1 | TRBV11-2 | CASSLVGGHNNEQFF
TRBJ2-7 | TRBV7-2 | CASSLDLPHEQYF
TRBJ1-2 | TRBV4-1 | CASSQGQQANYGYTF
TRBJ1-1 | TRBV27 | CASSLQGNTEAFF
TRBJ1-1 | TRBV11-3 | CASSLMQTIEAFF
TRBJ1-5 | TRBV11-2 | CASSHDPNQPQHF
TRBJ1-2 | TRBV7-2 | CASSPRTGGANGYTF
TRBJ2-6 | TRBV27 | CASRGGTGGAGANVLTF
TRBJ2-5 | TRBV5-5 | CASSLAVAGVQETQYF
TRBJ2-1 | TRBV7-7 | CASSSGQGTYNEQFF
TRBJ2-3 | TRBV11-2 | CASSSMKLQGDTQYF
TRBJ1-6 | TRBV7-6 | CASSLDSRGSSYNSPLHF
TRBJ2-7 | TRBV11-2 | CASSLGRTGAEQYF
TRBJ1-2 | TRBV28 | CASSAQQGLDYGYTF
TRBJ1-5 | TRBV28 | CASSPSGNNQPQHF
TRBJ2-5 | TRBV5-5 | CASSLDWGGETQYF
TRBJ1-1 | TRBV12-3/TRBV12-4 | CASSYRAALSEAFF
TRBJ1-2 | TRBV7-9 | CASSLAGQGMSYGYTF
TRBJ1-2 | TRBV3-1 | CASSQLVGLGYTF
TRBJ2-7 | TRBV28 | CASRSTYEQYF
TRBJ2-1 | TRBV12-3/TRBV12-4 | CASMRAGTRDEQFF
TRBJ1-2 | TRBV4-1 | CASSQDWAGNYGYTF
TRBJ2-5 | TRBV11-1 | CASSKGLLETQYF
TRBJ2-2 | TRBV12-3/TRBV12-4 | CASSSATGELFF
TRBJ2-5 | TRBV7-6 | CASSLSSGGWETQYF
TRBJ2-1 | TRBV27 | CASSQTPPGYNNEQFF
TRBJ2-7 | TRBV20-1 | CSAKGQGVDYEQYF
TRBJ1-5 | TRBV19 | CASSMGRSRGNQPQHF